This T cell receptor beta chain was obtained from a study of blood T cell repertoires in COVID-19. Study-level background: Italy, Spain and the United States were the sources of the convalescent and acute COVID-19 samples.

Generated by immunoSEQ multiplex PCR, the TCRdb table keeps only in-frame clones and is missing some. The sample includes more than 250,000 clones, approximately 89% seen only once; the top ten take approximately 5%. From germline, CDR1 is MDHEN and CDR2 SYDVKM. V dropped 4 bases and J dropped 5; count of bases not matched to a gene: 7. CDR3 size: 14 residues. Two negative PCRs, clearance, or symptom resolution characterized the recovered Cohort 3 donors. This rearrangement joins TRBV28 to TRBJ1-2; 7 bases line up with TRBD1. Sequenced sample: PBMCs or T cells enriched from blood (not recorded which). The clonotype comes from a woman aged 25 to 39 who had recovered from COVID-19. CDR3 region: CASSSRGQIYGYTF. The CDR3 DNA follows: TGTGCCAGCAGTTCACGGGGACAGATTTATGGCTACACCTTC.